The source of this TCR beta chain is a study of blood T cell repertoires in COVID-19. Overall study: Sites in the United States, Italy and Spain provided acute and convalescent COVID-19 samples. The analysed material was cDNA or gDNA that came from T cells, B-cell-depleted T cells, or PBMCs.

Method: immunoSEQ multiplex PCR; TCRdb's copy keeps in-frame clones and lacks some. The repertoire consists of 99,000 or so clones, with 84% occurring once and the leading ten covering about 27%. There are 16 residues in the CDR3. CDR1 is LGHNA, CDR2 YSLEER, per germline. Trimming cost V 2 bases and J 5 bases; bases outside gene matches: 9. The J gene is TRBJ2-1, the V gene TRBV4-3; 7 nucleotides line up with TRBD2. The sample comprised peripheral blood. The sequence derives from a man aged 60 to 75 with acute or convalescent COVID-19. CDR3 region: CASSQTPGGSDNEQFF. CDR3 nucleotide sequence: TGCGCCAGCAGCCAAACCCCTGGCGGGAGCGACAATGAGCAGTTCTTC.